One and the same sample provided the 5 T cell receptor beta chains below, sequenced in a study of technical replicates of blood from a few donors. Sequenced by immunoSEQ multiplex PCR; TCRdb stores in-frame clones only, minus some. This table holds approximately 69,000 clones, 80% to 90% found once. The material sequenced was PBMCs. The receptors were sampled from a human donor in good health. Some clones in this sample may be carry-over from other donors' samples.

V gene TRBV9 combines with J gene TRBJ2-2; D is perhaps TRBD2 (6 bases). Per the germline V gene, CDR1 is SGDLS and CDR2 is YYNGEE. The length of the CDR3 is 15 residues. V lost 3 bases and J 1 base, leaving 10 bases between the germline ends. The CDR3 loop is CASSGGLGNTGELFF. The CDR3 coding sequence is TGTGCCAGCAGCGGGGGACTGGGGAACACCGGGGAGCTGTTTTTT.

V is TRBV6-5 and J is TRBJ1-1; D is unresolved. There are 15 residues in the CDR3. Germline V gene lookup returns CDR1 MNHEY and CDR2 SVGAGI. Trimming stripped 0 bases from V and 1 base from J, with 9 bases between. DNA of the CDR3: TGTGCCAGCAGTTACTCGCGACTGGGGAACACTGAAGCTTTCTTT. This codes for CASSYSRLGNTEAFF.

The chain has TRBV19 and TRBJ1-1, with 10 bases lining up with TRBD1. The V segment lost 3 bases and the J segment 0 bases; nucleotides outside the gene matches: 7. CDR1 and CDR2 (germline): LNHDA, SQIVND (reference sequence). The CDR3 has 17 amino acids. The CDR3 nucleotides read TGTGCCAGTAGTATCCTTGAGGGGACAGGGGTGAACACTGAAGCTTTCTTT. Translated, it gives CASSILEGTGVNTEAFF.

The genes are TRBV15 and TRBJ1-2; 8 bases are a match to TRBD1. The junction had 0 bases not matched to a gene; V was cut back by 3 bases and J by 3 bases. The CDR3 loop spans 13 amino acids. Germline CDR1 reads LNHNV; CDR2 reads YYDKDF (reference sequence). The CDR3 nucleotides are TGTGCCACCAGCAGGGACAGGGACTATGGCTACACCTTC. Amino acid sequence: CATSRDRDYGYTF.

The J gene is TRBJ2-2, the V gene TRBV4-3, with 8 bases matching TRBD2. Looked up from germline, CDR1 is LGHNA and CDR2 is YSLEER. Unmatched junction bases numbered 13, after V lost 4 bases and J lost 6 bases. The CDR3 runs to 17 residues. This CDR3 reads CASSPRPAGELSGELFF. Written as DNA, the CDR3 is TGCGCCAGCAGCCCACGCCCAGCGGGAGAACTCTCCGGGGAGCTGTTTTTT.